This entry is about one T cell receptor (beta chain). The sample belongs to a study of blood T cell repertoires in COVID-19. At the level of the study: The cDNA or gDNA used as material had been derived from T cells, B-cell-depleted T cells, or PBMCs.

The V gene's germline CDR1 is MNHEY and CDR2 SVGAGI. V was shortened by 6 bases and J by 4 bases, with 9 bases between the two germline ends. The CDR3 loop spans 12 amino acids. The method was immunoSEQ multiplex PCR; TCRdb's version includes in-frame clones alone and lacks a portion of them. The sample lists 300,000 to 350,000 clones, around 87% occurring once. Sequencing used peripheral blood. The source is a man aged 18-30 years with active or convalescent COVID-19. The V gene is TRBV6-5, the J gene TRBJ1-1; D gene uncertain. CDR3: CASRLSSTEAFF. CDR3 in DNA: TGTGCCAGCAGGCTGTCGAGCACTGAAGCTTTCTTT.